The T cell receptor beta chain described here comes from a study of CD8+ T cells in alopecia areata. This clone was picked up a small number of times. Sequencing templates came from extracted RNA that was reverse transcribed into cDNA. The assay was immunoSEQ multiplex PCR, and TCRdb's table has in-frame clones only and misses some. Among 150,000 to 200,000 clones listed, 45% to 60% were seen once. V was trimmed by 3 bases and J by 1 base, leaving 14 bases between them. The CDR3 has 15 residues. The V gene's germline CDR1 is SQVTM and CDR2 ANQGSEA. The chain links TRBV29-1 to TRBJ2-3, with D unclear. The origin of this receptor is a human donor in good health. Sequenced input: CD4+ T cells sorted from blood. CDR3 protein: CSVEAPWSRTDTQYF. Written as DNA, the CDR3 is TGCAGCGTTGAGGCCCCCTGGAGTCGCACAGATACGCAGTATTTT.